This T cell receptor (beta chain) is from a study of CD8 T cells in Susac syndrome. The overall study: Susac syndrome patients were untreated, on corticosteroids with some adding intravenous immunoglobulin, or on intravenous immunoglobulin only.

TCR beta sequencing covered blood CD8+ and CD4+ T cells. Regarding the study as a whole: The study admitted that it had a relatively small number of individuals in its TCR sequencing and HLA analysis.

Random hexamers were used to reverse transcribe an amount of roughly 0.5 to 1 ug RNA. The TCR beta CDR3 was amplified by immunoSEQ multiplex PCR across 54 Vbeta, 13 Jbeta. TCRdb re-derived calls from the immunoSEQ multiplex PCR reads in MiXCR, one entry per CDR3 protein. The sample shows about 240,000 distinct CDR3 sequences, 90% to 97% of them seen only once. Germline CDR1 reads KGHDR; CDR2 reads SFDVKD. The CDR3 is 14 amino acids. V was shortened by 4 bases and J by 3 bases, with 12 bases between the two germline ends. Comment on this clonotype: Its antigen is not known.

V is TRBV24-1 and J is TRBJ2-7, with D maybe TRBD1 (5 bases). The sample taken for sequencing was CD4+ T cells from PBMCs. This TCR derives from a human donor with Susac syndrome. CDR3 in amino acids: CATSDPSTDYEQYF. The DNA of the CDR3 is TGTGCCACCAGTGACCCTTCGACAGACTACGAGCAGTACTTC.